The text below deals with one T cell receptor (beta chain). The antigen remains unidentified. V lost 4 bases to trimming and J lost 8 bases; unmatched junction nucleotides: 7. Per germline, CDR1 MNHEY and CDR2 SVGAGI. CDR3 length: 13 residues. Stated time point: week 35, safety follow-up. Doses of 300 ug of mutant IDH1 20-mer peptide were given with topical imiquimod. Data came from immunoSEQ multiplex PCR; TCRdb stores just in-frame clones and leaves some out. The sample lists about 74,000 clones, around 84% occurring once. The data were taken from a study of a mutant IDH1 vaccine in newly diagnosed glioma.

This clonotype originated in a man aged 25-45 years with glioma. The material sequenced was PBMCs, taken from a glioma patient whose treatment included an IDH1 peptide vaccine. The V call is TRBV6-5, the J call TRBJ1-1; 7 nucleotides match TRBD1. This CDR3 is CASSFRDRVEAFF. CDR3 DNA: TGTGCCAGCAGTTTCCGGGACAGAGTAGAAGCTTTCTTT.